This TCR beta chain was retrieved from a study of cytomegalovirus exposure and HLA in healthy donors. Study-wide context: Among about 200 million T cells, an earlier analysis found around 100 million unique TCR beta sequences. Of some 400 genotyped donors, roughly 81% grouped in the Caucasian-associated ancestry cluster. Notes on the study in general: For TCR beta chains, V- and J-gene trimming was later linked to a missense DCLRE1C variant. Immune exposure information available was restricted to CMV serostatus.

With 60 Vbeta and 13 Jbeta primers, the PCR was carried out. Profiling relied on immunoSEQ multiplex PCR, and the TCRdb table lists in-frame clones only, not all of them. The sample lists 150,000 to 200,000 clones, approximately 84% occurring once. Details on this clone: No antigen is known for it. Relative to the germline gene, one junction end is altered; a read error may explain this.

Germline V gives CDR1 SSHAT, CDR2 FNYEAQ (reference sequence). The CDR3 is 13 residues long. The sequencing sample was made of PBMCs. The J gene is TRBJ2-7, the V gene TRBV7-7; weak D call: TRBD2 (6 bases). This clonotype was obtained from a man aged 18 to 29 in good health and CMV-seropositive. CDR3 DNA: TGTGCTAGCAGCCATACGGAGGGCTACGAGCAGTACTTC. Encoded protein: CASSHTEGYEQYF.